This T cell receptor (beta chain) originates from a study of CD8+ T cells in alopecia areata. This clone came up once. There are 16 residues in the CDR3. Germline V lookup: CDR1 MGHRA, CDR2 YSYEKL. Trimming pared 0 bases from V and 4 bases from J, leaving 13 bases between. Extracted from the samples, RNA was reverse transcribed into cDNA to serve as the sequencing template. Sequenced by immunoSEQ multiplex PCR; TCRdb stores in-frame clones only, minus some. The table lists 100,000 to 120,000 clones, 50% to 65% of them singletons. Treatment: oral pan-JAK inhibitor, 5-10 mg twice daily. The source is a human donor with alopecia areata. Sequencing used CD4+ T cells sorted from blood, obtained at week 24, from a patient treated with tofacitinib. The chain has TRBV4-1 and TRBJ1-5; D may be TRBD1 (6 bases). In DNA, the CDR3 is TGCGCCAGCAGCCAAGAAGGGCGGGGGGCTAATCAGCCCCAGCATTTT. Protein: CASSQEGRGANQPQHF.